This TCR beta chain was sequenced in a study of tissue T cells after allogeneic stem cell transplantation. Study conclusions and caveats: Which tissue TCRs were alloreactive or antigen-specific was not determined. Some clones might be persisting host cells.

CDR3 length equals 15 residues. Looked up from germline, CDR1 is KGHTA and CDR2 is FQNQQP. Profiling relied on immunoSEQ multiplex PCR, and the TCRdb table lists in-frame clones only, not all of them. The top ten clones hold nearly 7.5% of a sample with over 7,500 clones, 45% of them seen once. Time point given: mouse harvest day 7 after allogeneic transplant. Tail vein injection delivered 10^7 T-cell-depleted bone marrow cells and 10^6 splenic CD5+ T cells. As concerns this clone: Its antigen is not known. All gene names here are mouse names. The CDR3 is cut off 1 residue early in the read; its end comes from the germline J gene.

The chain joins TRBV23 to TRBJ1-1; the listed D gene, TRBD1, was not tested against the DNA. The clonotype was recovered from a female BALB/c mouse given C57BL/6 T cells with graft-versus-host disease after an allogeneic hematopoietic cell transplant. Source material: gut tissue. The part of the CDR3 DNA that was read is TGCTCCAGCAGTCGAGGACAGGGAGGGAGCACAGAAGTCTTC. This translates into CSSSRGQGGSTEVF. The complete CDR3 protein is CSSSRGQGGSTEVFF.